The clone carrying this TCR beta chain showed up just a few times. Its specificity is not known. Looked up from germline, CDR1 is DFQATT and CDR2 is SNEGSKA (reference sequence). Trimming pared 2 bases from V and 3 bases from J, leaving 14 bases between. CDR3 length equals 14 residues. The data originate from a study of T-cell memory formation after mild COVID-19. For the study at large: There were largely donor-specific TCR clusters.

A single record per CDR3 protein comes from TCRdb applying MiXCR to the 5' RACE reads. The data show 350,000 to 450,000 distinct CDR3 sequences, 28% seen once. Study conclusions and caveats: Confirmation was lacking for SARS-CoV-2 specificity of second-wave clones that peaked on day 37. Contracting clones from day 15 to 85 had balanced CD4/CD8; later expanders favoured CD4+. Among contracting clones, CD4+ were mainly CM/EM and CD8+ enriched in EMRA.

The source material was PBMCs or a T cell subset sorted from them (not recorded which). The receptor was isolated from an adult woman who had mild COVID-19 (a few samples of this study predate the infection). Cell type and time point are not known. This chain joins TRBV20-1 and TRBJ2-7; tentatively, D is TRBD1 or TRBD2 (6 bases each). CDR3: CSARSRGVVYEQYF. The DNA for the CDR3 is TGCAGTGCTAGAAGTAGGGGGGTAGTCTACGAGCAGTACTTC.